Each of the 19 T cell receptor beta chains below was sequenced from the same sample in a study of cytomegalovirus exposure and HLA in healthy donors. Primers for the PCR totalled 60 Vbeta and 13 Jbeta. Sequencing used immunoSEQ multiplex PCR; TCRdb keeps in-frame clones, though not all of them. The record lists more than 95,000 clones, of which the ten most abundant hold 3.5%. The sample consisted of PBMCs. The origin of the receptors is a man between 35 and 55 years old in good health and CMV-seronegative.

The chain has TRBV15 and TRBJ2-1, with 7 nucleotides matching TRBD1. Trimming cost V 8 bases and J 1 base; bases outside gene matches: 5. CDR1 is LNHNV and CDR2 is YYDKDF in the germline V gene (reference sequence). The CDR3 runs to 14 residues. CDR3 amino acids: CATSGTDSYNEQFF. DNA of the CDR3: TGTGCCACCTCTGGGACAGATTCCTACAATGAGCAGTTCTTC.

The chain couples TRBV7-8 to TRBJ1-2; a weak D match, TRBD1 (6 bases). CDR1 SGHVS and CDR2 FQNEAQ come from the germline V gene. The CDR3 spans 14 residues. Trimming shortened V by 5 bases and J by 4 bases, and 14 bases separated the two germline ends. The CDR3 nucleotides read TGTGCCAGCAGCGGCGGACAGATGCGCTATGGCTACACCTTC. Its translation: CASSGGQMRYGYTF.

The chain employs TRBV7-8 and TRBJ2-7, with TRBD1 matching 9 bases. CDR3 length: 16 amino acids. The V and J ends lost 5 bases and 6 bases, in that order; junction bases with no gene match: 14. The germline CDR1 and CDR2 sequences are SGHVS and FQNEAQ. The CDR3, as DNA: TGTGCCAGCAGCATTCAAGCAGCCGGGACAGGGCGCGAGCAGTACTTC. Encoded protein: CASSIQAAGTGREQYF.

This sequence joins TRBV7-9 and TRBJ2-7; a possible D gene is TRBD1 (5 bases). This CDR3 comprises 14 residues. Germline loops: CDR1 SEHNR, CDR2 FQNEAQ (reference sequence). The V end was cut by 5 bases, the J end by 1 base, with 12 bases between. The CDR3 sequence is CASSPSRGSYEQYF. CDR3 nucleotides: TGTGCCAGCAGCCCGAGTAGGGGTTCCTACGAGCAGTACTTC.

The V and J genes are TRBV19 and TRBJ2-2, with TRBD1 matching over 7 bases. Germline V lookup: CDR1 LNHDA, CDR2 SQIVND (reference sequence). V lost 7 bases and J lost 2; bases outside the gene matches: 7. This CDR3 spans 15 amino acids. The CDR3 nucleotides are TGTGCCAGTAAGACCGGGACAGATAACACCGGGGAGCTGTTTTTT. This gives the protein CASKTGTDNTGELFF.

Worth noting for this clone: The sample holds other DNA sequences that translate to the same CDR3. J is TRBJ2-3 and V is TRBV19, with unresolved D. The CDR3 has 11 amino acids. V lost 7 bases and J 4 bases, leaving 6 bases between the germline ends. Germline V gene lookup returns CDR1 LNHDA and CDR2 SQIVND (reference sequence). This CDR3 reads CASTFADTQYF. CDR3 nucleotide sequence: TGTGCCAGTACCTTCGCAGATACGCAGTATTTT.

J is TRBJ2-7 and V is TRBV7-8; 7 bases map to TRBD1. The CDR3 sequence is 15 residues long. Per the germline V gene, CDR1 is SGHVS and CDR2 is FQNEAQ. Germline trimming cut 5 bases from V and 0 bases from J; bases unmatched to any gene: 7. CDR3 DNA: TGTGCCAGCAGCCCAAGGGGGCTCAGCTCCTACGAGCAGTACTTC. It specifies CASSPRGLSSYEQYF.

The chain recombines TRBV27 with TRBJ2-2; a possible D gene is TRBD1 (6 bases). Looked up from germline, CDR1 is MNHEY and CDR2 is SMNVEV (reference sequence). V dropped 1 base and J dropped 4 bases, with 28 bases sitting between them. The CDR3 has 21 residues. In nucleotides, the CDR3 is TGTGCCAGCAGTTTATTCCCACGAACAGGGTTCCCTCTAAAAATCACCGGGGAGCTGTTTTTT. This gives the protein CASSLFPRTGFPLKITGELFF.

V is TRBV10-2 and J is TRBJ2-5; D unclear. Germline CDR1 is WSHSY and CDR2 is SAAADI. V lost 4 bases and J lost 2, with 8 bases in between. CDR3 length equals 13 residues. CDR3 amino acids: CASSARPQETQYF. The CDR3 DNA is TGCGCCAGCAGTGCCAGGCCTCAAGAGACCCAGTACTTC.

DNA of the CDR3: TGTGCCAGCAGCGACCGGGACAACCCGTACGAGCAGTACTTC. It encodes CASSDRDNPYEQYF. The chain links TRBV9 to TRBJ2-7; tentative D call: TRBD1 (6 bases). Germline V lookup: CDR1 SGDLS, CDR2 YYNGEE. The CDR3 extends over 14 amino acids. Trimming removed 3 bases at V and 4 bases at J, with 14 bases between.

The chain has TRBV29-1 and TRBJ2-3; 9 nucleotides agree with TRBD2. This CDR3 is built from 18 residues. Looked up from germline, CDR1 is SQVTM and CDR2 is ANQGSEA. Trimming removed 8 bases from V and 2 bases from J; junction bases left unmatched: 20. CDR3 protein: CSLSGSKGFAGSTDTQYF. Written as DNA, the CDR3 is TGCAGCCTTAGCGGGAGTAAGGGGTTCGCGGGTTCCACAGATACGCAGTATTTT.

This rearrangement joins TRBV11-3 to TRBJ2-3; maybe TRBD1 (6 bases). This CDR3 has 14 residues. V dropped 2 bases and J dropped 1 base, with 7 bases sitting between them. Germline V gene lookup returns CDR1 SGHNT and CDR2 YENEEA. CDR3: CASSLRQGTDTQYF. CDR3 nucleotides: TGTGCCAGCAGCTTAAGACAGGGCACAGATACGCAGTATTTT.

The gene calls are TRBV4-2 and TRBJ1-5, with D maybe TRBD1 (6 bases). Trimming shortened V by 1 base and J by 3 bases, and 10 bases separated the two germline ends. Germline V lookup: CDR1 LGHNA, CDR2 YNFKEQ. The CDR3 consists of 15 residues. The CDR3 spells CASSQAGDINQPQHF. CDR3 DNA: TGTGCCAGCAGCCAAGCAGGGGACATCAATCAGCCCCAGCATTTT.

J is TRBJ2-5 and V is TRBV7-9, with 9 bases matching TRBD1. The DNA end favors TRBJ2-7, so the J call may be wrong. Germline V lookup: CDR1 SEHNR, CDR2 FQNEAQ (reference sequence). This CDR3 is built from 14 residues. CDR3 sequence reads: CASSLGDRAHEQYF. CDR3 sequence (DNA): TGTGCCAGCAGCTTAGGGGACAGGGCCCACGAGCAGTACTTC.

The chain recombines TRBV28 with TRBJ2-7; 12 bases match TRBD2. Germline V gene data show CDR1 as MDHEN and CDR2 as SYDVKM. Trimming cost V 2 bases and J 7 bases; bases outside gene matches: 6. There are 15 residues in the CDR3. The CDR3 here is CASSLSLAGGGEQYF. CDR3 nucleotides: TGTGCCAGCAGTTTAAGCCTAGCGGGAGGGGGTGAGCAGTACTTC. Combining the CDR3 with reference TRBV28 and TRBJ2-7 gives the whole variable domain DVKVTQSSRYLVKRTGEKVFLECVQDMDHENMFWYRQDPGLGLRLIYFSYDVKMKEKGDIPEGYSVSREKKERFSLILESASTNQTSMYLCASSLSLAGGGEQYFGPGTRLTVT.

The chain couples TRBV11-2 to TRBJ2-7; 7 bases are shared with TRBD1. Germline V gene data show CDR1 as SGHAT and CDR2 as FQNNGV. Trimming took 5 bases from V and 4 from J; bases not matched to a gene: 23. The CDR3 runs to 19 residues. The CDR3 sequence: CASSPWDSSWLDLIYEQYF. The CDR3 DNA sequence: TGTGCCAGCAGCCCATGGGACAGCTCCTGGCTAGACCTTATTTACGAGCAGTACTTC.

The chain carries TRBV29-1 and TRBJ2-5, with a possible D match to TRBD1 (6 bases). Germline lookup yields CDR1 SQVTM and CDR2 ANQGSEA. V lost 7 bases to trimming and J lost 2 bases, with 11 bases between them. CDR3 length: 12 residues. The CDR3 loop is CSAGGQQETQYF. The CDR3 DNA follows: TGCAGCGCCGGTGGACAGCAAGAGACCCAGTACTTC.

The V call is TRBV30, the J call TRBJ1-4; D is uncertain. V lost 0 bases and J lost 1, with 3 bases in between. CDR1 and CDR2 from the germline V gene are GTSNPN and SVGIG (reference sequence). This CDR3 is built from 13 residues. The CDR3 bases are TGTGCCTGGAGTGTACAAACTAATGAAAAACTGTTTTTT. Its translation is CAWSVQTNEKLFF.

The chain has TRBV7-9 and TRBJ2-1; 9 bases are shared with TRBD2. Germline V gives CDR1 SEHNR, CDR2 FQNEAQ (reference sequence). This CDR3 comprises 16 residues. J was trimmed by 5 bases and V by 1 base; bases with no gene match: 6. In DNA form, the CDR3 reads TGTGCCAGCAGCTTAGGAGGACTAGCGATCCACAATGAGCAGTTCTTC. Protein product: CASSLGGLAIHNEQFF.